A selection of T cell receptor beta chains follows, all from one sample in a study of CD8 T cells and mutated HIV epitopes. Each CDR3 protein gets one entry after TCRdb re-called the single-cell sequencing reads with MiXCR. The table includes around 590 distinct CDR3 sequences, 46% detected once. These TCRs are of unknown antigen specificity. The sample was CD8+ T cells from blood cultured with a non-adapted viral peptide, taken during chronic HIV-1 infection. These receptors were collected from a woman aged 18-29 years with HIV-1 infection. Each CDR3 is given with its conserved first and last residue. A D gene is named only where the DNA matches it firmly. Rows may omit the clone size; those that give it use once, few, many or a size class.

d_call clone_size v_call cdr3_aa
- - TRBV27 CAPAGMGNEQYF
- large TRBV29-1 CSVDNPEKQYF
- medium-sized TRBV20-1 CSARLAPPEPQHF
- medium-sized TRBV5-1 CASSFESRGSDTQYF
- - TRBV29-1 CRVVQHGRIYNEQFF
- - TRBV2 CATAPGLEFGTQYF
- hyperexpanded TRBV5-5 CASSGPMSPNTEAFF
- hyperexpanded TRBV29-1 CSVELQGPWAFF
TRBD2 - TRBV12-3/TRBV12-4 CASSFTSGGSGELFF
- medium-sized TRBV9 CASSERWQSYNEQFF